The TCR beta chain described here comes from a study of blood T cell repertoires in COVID-19. Study at large: The United States, Italy and Spain supplied acute and convalescent COVID-19 samples. In each case, the material was cDNA or gDNA derived from T cells, B-cell-depleted T cells, or PBMCs.

Study processing details: Estimates of nucleated cell counts were drawn from the amplification of reference gene primers. Repertoires were generated with immunoSEQ multiplex PCR, while TCRdb's copy carries only in-frame clones and drops some. V and J calls and clone size follow that table, whereas D and trimming were derived from the DNA. The sample has about 35,000 clones; 80% to 90% are singletons. In germline, CDR1 is ENHRY, CDR2 SYGVKD. This CDR3 has 16 amino acids. V gave up 9 bases and J gave up 6 bases; unmatched junction bases: 17. This chain uses TRBV10-3 with TRBJ1-5; 7 bases fit TRBD1. Source material: peripheral blood. The sequence came from a human donor in a cohort sampled during active COVID-19. The CDR3 region is CAISEFSQGSGQPQHF. CDR3 in DNA: TGTGCCATTTCCGAATTCTCACAGGGGAGTGGTCAGCCCCAGCATTTT.